This entry lists 20 T cell receptor beta chains sequenced from one sample in a study of T cells after yellow fever vaccination. One entry per CDR3 protein results from TCRdb running MiXCR on the 5' RACE reads. Among hundreds of thousands of distinct CDR3 sequences listed, about a fifth were seen once. Material: PBMCs, obtained 21 days after the first yellow fever vaccination. The source of these receptors is a man aged 18-30 years who received the YFV17D yellow fever vaccine.

The chain combines TRBV27 with TRBJ2-2; a weak D match, TRBD1 (6 bases). CDR1 and CDR2 from the germline V gene are MNHEY and SMNVEV (reference sequence). With 2 bases removed from V and 2 bases from J, the gap between germline ends came to 15 bases. CDR3 size: 17 residues. The CDR3 DNA reads as TGTGCCAGCAGTTTAAAGGGGGTAATAGCAAACACCGGGGAGCTGTTTTTT. This gives the protein CASSLKGVIANTGELFF.

As DNA, the CDR3 is TGCGCCAGCAGCCGGGGGGAAATAACTAATGAAAAACTGTTTTTT. This encodes CASSRGEITNEKLFF. The chain has TRBV5-1 and TRBJ1-4; maybe TRBD1 (5 bases). CDR3 length: 15 amino acids. Germline values: CDR1 SGHRS, CDR2 YFSETQ. With 4 bases removed from V and 1 base from J, the gap between germline ends came to 11 bases.

This clonotype was seen repeatedly, ten times or more. J is TRBJ2-1 and V is TRBV6-6; D not resolved. The length of the CDR3 is 11 residues. Trimming shortened V by 2 bases and J by 11 bases, and 7 bases separated the two germline ends. The germline V gene has CDR1 MNHNY and CDR2 SVGAGI (reference sequence). CDR3 residues: CASSYKAQQFF. DNA for the CDR3: TGTGCCAGCAGTTACAAGGCCCAGCAGTTCTTC.

This clonotype was counted a few times. The V gene is TRBV5-1, the J gene TRBJ1-3, with unresolved D. CDR3 size: 14 residues. V lost 0 bases and J 7 bases, leaving 11 bases between the germline ends. In germline, CDR1 is SGHRS, CDR2 YFSETQ. CDR3 region: CASSLGQQGNTIYF. CDR3 bases: TGCGCCAGCAGCTTGGGCCAGCAAGGGAACACCATATATTTT.

The chain links TRBV7-6 to TRBJ2-1, with D possibly called TRBD1 or TRBD2 (5 bases each). V dropped 7 bases and J dropped 3 bases, with 19 bases sitting between them. The CDR3 sequence is 16 residues long. Germline CDR1 is SGHVS and CDR2 is FNYEAQ. The CDR3 DNA reads TGTGCCAGCACCCCCTCTCCCGGGACGGTCTACAATGAGCAGTTCTTC. It encodes CASTPSPGTVYNEQFF. The complete variable domain, with remaining parts taken from reference TRBV7-6 and TRBJ2-1, reads GAGVSQSPRYKVTKRGQDVALRCDPISGHVSLYWYRQALGQGPEFLTYFNYEAQQDKSGLPNDRFSAERPEGSISTLTIQRTEQRDSAMYRCASTPSPGTVYNEQFFGPGTRLTVL.

This chain uses TRBV4-2 with TRBJ1-2; D is ambiguous. Trimming took off 0 bases at V and 0 bases at J, with 14 bases between the two ends. Germline-derived CDR1 and CDR2 are LGHNA and YNFKEQ. This CDR3 comprises 17 residues. CDR3 amino acids: CASSQDLVGEANYGYTF. CDR3 sequence (DNA): TGTGCCAGCAGCCAAGATCTAGTCGGCGAAGCTAACTATGGCTACACCTTC.

The chain carries TRBV10-1 and TRBJ2-2, with 8 bases that match TRBD1. CDR1 and CDR2 from the germline V gene are WNHNN and SYGVQD (reference sequence). The CDR3 consists of 13 residues. The V gene end was trimmed by 4 bases and the J gene end by 7 bases; junction bases not matched to a gene: 2. CDR3 protein: CASSATGVGELFF. The CDR3 nucleotides are TGCGCCAGCAGTGCGACAGGGGTCGGGGAGCTGTTTTTT.

The chain has TRBV7-2 and TRBJ2-3; D is ambiguous. This CDR3 is built from 17 residues. V lost 0 bases to trimming and J lost 0 bases, with 13 bases between them. Germline V gene sequence: CDR1 SGHTA, CDR2 FQGNSA. The CDR3 nucleotides are TGTGCCAGCAGCTTAGCCCCCCGGAGTCTTAGCACAGATACGCAGTATTTT. This gives the protein CASSLAPRSLSTDTQYF.

This clonotype was seen many times. The rearrangement joins TRBV10-3 to TRBJ1-1; weak D call: TRBD1 (5 bases). Germline V CDR1 and CDR2: ENHRY, SYGVKD. CDR3 length: 12 residues. Trimming stripped 4 bases from V and 4 bases from J, with 7 bases between. The CDR3 DNA is TGTGCCATCAGTGGGCAGGGCACTGAAGCTTTCTTT. This codes for CAISGQGTEAFF.

V is TRBV18 and J is TRBJ1-6; D call uncertain. The CDR3 extends over 15 amino acids. V lost 0 bases and J 9 bases, leaving 12 bases between the germline ends. Germline lookup yields CDR1 KGHSH and CDR2 LQKENI. The CDR3 spells CASSPPSRRGSPLHF. CDR3 bases: TGTGCCAGCTCACCACCGTCGCGTCGGGGTTCACCCCTCCACTTT. The variable domain in full, completed from reference TRBV18 and TRBJ1-6, reads NAGVMQNPRHLVRRRGQEARLRCSPMKGHSHVYWYRQLPEEGLKFMVYLQKENIIDESGMPKERFSAEFPKEGPSILRIQQVVRGDSAAYFCASSPPSRRGSPLHFGNGTRLTVT.

This clonotype occurred a few times. This rearrangement joins TRBV15 to TRBJ2-2; 7 bases match TRBD1. V was clipped by 3 bases and J by 6 bases; unmatched bases: 4. This CDR3 comprises 14 residues. Germline V gene lookup returns CDR1 LNHNV and CDR2 YYDKDF (reference sequence). The CDR3 DNA is TGTGCCACCAGCAGTCAAACAGGGGCCGGGGAGCTGTTTTTT. Translation gives CATSSQTGAGELFF.

The gene calls are TRBV11-2 and TRBJ2-5, with 7 bases matching TRBD2. The CDR3 sequence is 15 residues long. V lost 2 bases, J lost 2 bases, and 5 bases stayed unmatched. CDR1 and CDR2 (germline): SGHAT, FQNNGV. CDR3 coding DNA: TGTGCCAGCAGCTTAATGCTAGCGGATCAAGAGACCCAGTACTTC. This encodes CASSLMLADQETQYF.

The chain uses TRBV9 and TRBJ2-1, with D tentatively TRBD2 (6 bases). Germline CDR1 reads SGDLS; CDR2 reads YYNGEE. V lost 3 bases and J lost 6, with 25 bases in between. The CDR3 loop spans 18 amino acids. The CDR3 DNA is TGTGCCAGCAGCGGTCCCCCCGGGGGTAGGGCCGCGCCCAATGAGCAGTTCTTC. Translated, it gives CASSGPPGGRAAPNEQFF.

The table lists this clonotype with a few counts. V and J are TRBV6-1 and TRBJ2-3, with TRBD2 identical over 8 bases. Germline assignment: CDR1 MNHNS and CDR2 SASEGT. V gave up 10 bases and J gave up 2 bases; unmatched junction bases: 11. The CDR3 sequence is 15 residues long. The CDR3 DNA follows: TGTGCCACCTTTTATTACGGGGGGGCCACAGATACGCAGTATTTT. Residues: CATFYYGGATDTQYF.

The gene calls are TRBV9 and TRBJ2-3; D might be TRBD1 or TRBD2, each matching 5 bases. The CDR3 is 15 residues long. In germline, CDR1 is SGDLS, CDR2 YYNGEE. Trimming pared 0 bases from V and 3 bases from J, leaving 11 bases between. In nucleotides, the CDR3 is TGTGCCAGCAGCGTAGGAGAAGGGGAGACAGATACGCAGTATTTT. As protein: CASSVGEGETDTQYF.

V is TRBV7-2 and J is TRBJ2-1; the D call may be TRBD1 or TRBD2 (6 bases each). Germline CDR1 SGHTA, CDR2 FQGNSA. The germline V and J ends were trimmed by 3 bases and 9 bases, with 12 bases remaining between them. The CDR3 spans 13 residues. The CDR3 DNA is TGTGCCAGCAGCTTGACCAGGGGAGGTGAGCAGTTCTTC. Translating gives CASSLTRGGEQFF.

A few counts support this clonotype. This chain joins TRBV29-1 and TRBJ2-2, with D unresolved. The CDR3 runs to 11 residues. The germline gives CDR1 SQVTM, CDR2 ANQGSEA. The V and J ends lost 5 bases and 7 bases respectively, with 8 bases between them. The CDR3 DNA sequence: TGCAGCGTTCGGGTAGTCGGGGAGCTGTTTTTT. This sequence encodes CSVRVVGELFF.

This clonotype has a count of ten or more. The chain couples TRBV12-3 or TRBV12-4 to TRBJ2-3; 7 bases agree with TRBD1. The CDR3 consists of 13 residues. Trimming removed 6 bases from V and 3 bases from J; junction bases left unmatched: 3. The CDR3 spells CASRLTGTDTQYF. DNA of the CDR3: TGTGCCAGCAGGTTGACAGGGACAGATACGCAGTATTTT.

This clonotype was detected only a few times. Being one base from a much bigger clone, this may be a read error. J is TRBJ2-1 and V is TRBV12-3 or TRBV12-4; D possibly corresponds to TRBD1 (5 bases). The CDR3 is made up of 14 amino acids. CDR3: CASSLDRQLNELFF. The CDR3 DNA is TGTGCCAGCAGTTTAGACAGGCAGCTCAATGAGCTGTTCTTC.

This sequence joins TRBV28 and TRBJ1-5; D is uncertain. V was shortened by 2 bases and J by 7 bases, with 6 bases between the two germline ends. Germline values: CDR1 MDHEN, CDR2 SYDVKM. There are 12 residues in the CDR3. In DNA form, the CDR3 reads TGTGCCAGCAGTTTAAAGGCACAGCCCCAGCATTTT. It translates to CASSLKAQPQHF.